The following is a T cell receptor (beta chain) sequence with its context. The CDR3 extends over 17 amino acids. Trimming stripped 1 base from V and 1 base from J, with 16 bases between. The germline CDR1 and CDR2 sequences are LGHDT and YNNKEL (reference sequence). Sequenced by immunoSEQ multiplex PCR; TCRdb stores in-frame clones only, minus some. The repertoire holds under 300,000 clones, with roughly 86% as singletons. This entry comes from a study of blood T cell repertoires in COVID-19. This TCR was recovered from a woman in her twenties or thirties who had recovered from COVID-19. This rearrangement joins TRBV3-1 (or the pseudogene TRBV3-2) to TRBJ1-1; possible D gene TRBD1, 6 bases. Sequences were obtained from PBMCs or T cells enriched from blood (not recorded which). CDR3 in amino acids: CASSQGLGAGENTEAFF. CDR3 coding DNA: TGTGCCAGCAGCCAAGGGCTCGGGGCAGGGGAGAACACTGAAGCTTTCTTT.